There are many counts of the clone carrying this TCR beta chain. The source of the sample is a study of T cells in Graves' hyperthyroidism and ophthalmopathy. Amplification of TCR beta CDR3 regions was performed using RNA transcripts as template. The study used the HTBI primer set for a first-round RT-PCR of the TCR CDR3. Each CDR3 protein gets one entry after TCRdb re-called the multiplex PCR reads with MiXCR. The data contain nearly 600,000 distinct CDR3 sequences, about 15% of them seen just once; the ten biggest clones take up around 5.4%. The receptor was isolated from a woman in her 30s with Graves' hyperthyroidism that later progressed to Graves' ophthalmopathy. Specimen: blood.

The CDR3 DNA reads as TGTGCCAGCACCCCACCAGCGGGAGGGCCCATCGAGCAGTACTTC. The encoded protein is CASTPPAGGPIEQYF. The rearrangement uses TRBV7-9 and TRBJ2-7; 10 bases are shared with TRBD2. Per germline, CDR1 SEHNR and CDR2 FQNEAQ (reference sequence). The CDR3 consists of 15 residues. V lost 7 bases and J lost 6; bases outside the gene matches: 12. The full variable domain, rest sourced from reference TRBV7-9 and TRBJ2-7, is DTGVSQNPRHKITKRGQNVTFRCDPISEHNRLYWYRQTLGQGPEFLTYFQNEAQLEKSRLLSDRFSAERPKGSFSTLEIQRTEQGDSAMYLCASTPPAGGPIEQYFGPGTRLTVT.